This T cell receptor beta chain was obtained from a study of blood T cell repertoires in COVID-19. Study-level background: The United States, Italy and Spain were the sources of the acute and convalescent COVID-19 samples. Sources were T cells, B-cell-depleted T cells, or PBMCs; the material itself was cDNA or gDNA.

V lost 10 bases to trimming and J lost 7 bases, with 14 bases between them. The germline CDR1 and CDR2 sequences are ENHRY and SYGVKD. The CDR3 covers 12 residues. How the authors handled the data: For nucleated cells, counts were estimated from reference gene primer amplification. This table comes from immunoSEQ multiplex PCR, and its TCRdb copy is limited to in-frame clones, with some not included. V and J calls and clone size follow that table, whereas D and trimming were derived from the DNA. The sample includes about 220,000 clones, approximately 80% of them seen just once. The genes are TRBV10-3 and TRBJ1-5; D possibly corresponds to TRBD1 (6 bases). The source of this sequence is a man aged 50-60 years with active or convalescent COVID-19. Sequenced material: peripheral blood. CDR3 sequence: CATNTGNQPQHF. The CDR3 region has the DNA TGTGCCACCAATACAGGGAACCAGCCCCAGCATTTT.